The rows below give T cell receptor beta chains drawn from one sample of a study of blood T cell repertoires in COVID-19. Sequencing used immunoSEQ multiplex PCR; TCRdb keeps in-frame clones, though not all of them. Of over 150,000 clones detected, over 60% appear once; the ten largest clones hold roughly 3.5%. Sequenced material: peripheral blood. These receptors were taken from an elderly woman with acute or convalescent COVID-19. Each CDR3 is given with its conserved first and last residue. D genes are given only for firm matches. The listing skips clone size in some rows; elsewhere it reads once, few, many or a size class.

abundance	v_gene	j_gene	d_gene	CDR3nt	CDR3aa
.	TRBV7-9	TRBJ2-5	.	TGTGCCAGCCGACAGTCCCAAGAGACCCAGTACTTC	CASRQSQETQYF
.	TRBV5-1	TRBJ2-3	TRBD2	TGCGCCAGCAGCTTCCGGGGACTAGCGGATACAGATACGCAGTATTTT	CASSFRGLADTDTQYF
.	TRBV5-6	TRBJ2-1	TRBD2	TGTGCCAGCAGCTTGCCCGGACTAGCGGGGGGGCAGCGTGAGCAGTTCTTC	CASSLPGLAGGQREQFF
once	TRBV20-1	TRBJ1-1	.	TGCAGTGTAAGACAGAACACTGAAGCTTTCTTT	CSVRQNTEAFF
.	TRBV27	TRBJ2-6	TRBD1	TGTGCCAGCACCCCTGGACAGGGGGCTTTGGGGGCCAACGTCCTGACTTTC	CASTPGQGALGANVLTF
.	TRBV6-1	TRBJ1-2	TRBD1	TGTGCCAGCAGTGACGACAGGGGGCTAGAGTCTCTAGGCTACACCTTC	CASSDDRGLESLGYTF
.	TRBV18	TRBJ2-7	TRBD2	TGTGCCAGCTCACAGCGGGAGACCTACGAGCAGTACTTC	CASSQRETYEQYF
few	TRBV7-9	TRBJ1-1	TRBD1	TGTGCCAGCAGCATGACAGGGGCCGTTGAAGCTTTCTTT	CASSMTGAVEAFF
few	TRBV3-1/TRBV3-2	TRBJ1-2	.	TGTGCCAGCAGCCAAGGTCCAGGGAACTATGGCTACACCTTC	CASSQGPGNYGYTF
.	TRBV5-1	TRBJ2-6	.	TGCGCCAGCAGGGGCGCTGGGGCCAACGTCCTGACTTTC	CASRGAGANVLTF
.	TRBV11-2	TRBJ2-7	.	TGTGCCAGCAGCTTATCTCAGGGCTACGAGCAGTACTTC	CASSLSQGYEQYF
.	TRBV30	TRBJ1-2	.	TGTGCCTGGAGTGTGGACAGCGGGGACTACACCTTC	CAWSVDSGDYTF
.	TRBV19	TRBJ2-6	.	TGTGCCACCCCTCGGGACTCTGGGGCTAACGTCCTGACTTTC	CATPRDSGANVLTF
.	TRBV6-5	TRBJ2-7	TRBD2	TGTGCCAGCAGTCCCCTTGGGACTAGCGGTAACGAGCAGTACTTC	CASSPLGTSGNEQYF
.	TRBV11-1	TRBJ2-1	TRBD2	TGTGCCAGCAGCTCCGACCCTAGCGGCTCCTACAATGAGCAGTTCTTC	CASSSDPSGSYNEQFF
.	TRBV14	TRBJ1-2	.	TGTGCCAGCAGCCTTCCGGGCCTTCAAGGGGCCAACTATGGCTACACCTTC	CASSLPGLQGANYGYTF
.	TRBV30	TRBJ1-2	TRBD1	TGTGCCTGGACAAGGACAGGGGCTGGCTACACCTTC	CAWTRTGAGYTF
.	TRBV18	TRBJ1-1	.	TGTGCCAGCTCACCACCGGCGACAGCTGAAGCTTTCTTT	CASSPPATAEAFF
.	TRBV5-6	TRBJ1-1	.	TGTGCCAGCAGCTTGGAACTGGAAGCTTTCTTT	CASSLELEAFF
.	TRBV30	TRBJ1-1	.	TGTGCCTGGAGCATGGGGCTTGGCGCTGAAGCTTTCTTT	CAWSMGLGAEAFF
.	TRBV30	TRBJ2-1	.	TGTGCCTGGGGTAGCGGAAATGAGCAGTTCTTC	CAWGSGNEQFF
.	TRBV6-2/TRBV6-3	TRBJ2-1	TRBD2	TGTGCCAGCAGTTACCCCCTCCTGGGAGCGGGAGGTCGTAATGAGCAGTTCTTC	CASSYPLLGAGGRNEQFF
.	TRBV12-5	TRBJ1-1	TRBD1	TGTGCTAGTGGTGGGACAGGGGGCAACACTGAAGCTTTCTTT	CASGGTGGNTEAFF
few	TRBV11-3	TRBJ2-1	TRBD2	TGTGCCAGCAGTAAGAGCGGGGCTGAGCAGTTCTTC	CASSKSGAEQFF
.	TRBV7-3	TRBJ2-1	.	TGTGCCAGCAGCTTACGGGGTAGCGAGACCTACAATGAGCAGTTCTTC	CASSLRGSETYNEQFF
few	TRBV4-2	TRBJ2-5	TRBD2	TGTGCCAGCAGCCCCCAGCGGGGGGCTCAAGAGACCCAGTACTTC	CASSPQRGAQETQYF
.	TRBV6-5	TRBJ2-1	TRBD2	TGTGCCAGCGAAGGCGGTCTTAGCGGGAGCAATGAGCAGTTCTTC	CASEGGLSGSNEQFF
.	TRBV7-3	TRBJ2-1	TRBD2	TGTGCCAGCAGCTCCGGGACTAGCGGGGCGGGTGAGCAGTTCTTC	CASSSGTSGAGEQFF
.	TRBV6-2/TRBV6-3	TRBJ1-2	.	TGTGCCAGCAGTTACTGGGCAGGCTATGGCTACACCTTC	CASSYWAGYGYTF
few	TRBV21-1	TRBJ2-2	.	TGTGCCAGCAGCAAAGCTAGACAGGGGGCTCCCGGGGAGCTGTTTTTT	CASSKARQGAPGELFF
once	TRBV7-9	TRBJ2-1	TRBD2	TGTGCCAGCAGCTTAGAGGGCGGGAGGAATACGAGGTACAATGAGCAGTTCTTC	CASSLEGGRNTRYNEQFF
few	TRBV18	TRBJ1-1	TRBD1	TGTGCCAGCTCCCTGGGGACAGGGGTGTTTGGCACTGAAGCTTTCTTT	CASSLGTGVFGTEAFF
.	TRBV10-3	TRBJ1-5	TRBD1	TGTGCCATCAGTGATGGGACAGGAAATCAGCCCCAGCATTTT	CAISDGTGNQPQHF
.	TRBV19	TRBJ1-5	TRBD1	TGTGCCAGTAGTTCCCAAAGTCCGGGACAGGGAAGCAATCAGCCCCAGCATTTT	CASSSQSPGQGSNQPQHF
.	TRBV2	TRBJ1-5	TRBD1	TGTGCCAGCAGCGCTAACAGGGGGCCCAATCAGCCCCAGCATTTT	CASSANRGPNQPQHF
.	TRBV7-2	TRBJ2-4	TRBD1	TGTGCCAGCAGCTTAACCGACAGGGTAAACATTCAGTACTTC	CASSLTDRVNIQYF
.	TRBV19	TRBJ1-3	TRBD1	TGTGCCAGTAGACGACAGGGTCCATGGAACACCATATATTTT	CASRRQGPWNTIYF
.	TRBV28	TRBJ1-2	TRBD1	TGTGCCAGCAGTTCCGGACAGGGGGCTAACTATGGCTACACCTTC	CASSSGQGANYGYTF
.	TRBV30	TRBJ1-4	TRBD1	TGTGCCTGGAGTGTAGGGGGCTCAGGGTTAGGCGAAAAACTGTTTTTT	CAWSVGGSGLGEKLFF
.	TRBV6-5	TRBJ1-5	TRBD1	TGTGCCAGCAGTTCAACAGGGGGCAATCAGCCCCAGCATTTT	CASSSTGGNQPQHF
.	TRBV4-2	TRBJ2-7	.	TGTGCCAGCAGCCCCTCGCAGGGCTCCTACGAGCAGTACTTC	CASSPSQGSYEQYF
few	TRBV5-5	TRBJ1-2	.	TGTGCCAGCAGCCTTCCCTGGCGGGAAAACTATGGCTACACCTTC	CASSLPWRENYGYTF
.	TRBV7-3	TRBJ1-6	TRBD1	TGTGCCAGCAGTCCTTCCGGGACAGGGAATTCACCCCTCCACTTT	CASSPSGTGNSPLHF
.	TRBV19	TRBJ1-2	TRBD1	TGTGCCAGTAGCACGGACAGGGATTTTTCTAACTATGGCTACACCTTC	CASSTDRDFSNYGYTF
.	TRBV30	TRBJ2-1	.	TGTGCCTGGAGTGATACAGGGATCAATGAGCAGTTCTTC	CAWSDTGINEQFF